Listed here are 26 T cell receptor beta chains from one sample, sequenced in a study of T cell clones after liver transplantation. Sequenced by immunoSEQ multiplex PCR; TCRdb stores in-frame clones only, minus some. The sample holds over 50,000 clones, around 85% seen once. This specimen consisted of CD8+ T cells from blood, obtained 12 months after liver transplant. These receptor sequences come from a human patient who received a liver transplant. Some T cells may be supplied by the graft donor.

This clone was counted once. The genes are TRBV9 and TRBJ2-2; D possibly uses TRBD1 or TRBD2 (5 bases each). The V gene's germline CDR1 is SGDLS and CDR2 YYNGEE. CDR3 length: 14 amino acids. The V end was cut by 2 bases, the J end by 0 bases, with 5 bases between. The CDR3 DNA sequence: TGTGCCAGCAGCGTGGGACCGAACACCGGGGAGCTGTTTTTT. This gives the protein CASSVGPNTGELFF.

The chain has TRBV5-1 and TRBJ2-7; 10 bases line up with TRBD2. Germline V lookup: CDR1 SGHRS, CDR2 YFSETQ. The CDR3 loop spans 17 amino acids. Losses at the gene ends were 2 bases for V and 0 bases for J; bases not matched to a gene: 8. As DNA, the CDR3 is TGCGCCAGCAGCTTCAAACTAGCGGGACGTGACTCCTACGAGCAGTACTTC. It specifies CASSFKLAGRDSYEQYF.

This chain joins TRBV7-2 and TRBJ2-3, with 8 bases matching TRBD2. This CDR3 comprises 15 residues. Germline values: CDR1 SGHTA, CDR2 FQGNSA. J was trimmed by 0 bases and V by 3 bases; bases with no gene match: 2. The CDR3 nucleotides read TGTGCCAGCAGCTTTACTAGCGGTAGCACAGATACGCAGTATTTT. It codes for CASSFTSGSTDTQYF.

J is TRBJ1-5 and V is TRBV5-4, with a weak D call TRBD1 (5 bases). The germline gives CDR1 SGHNT, CDR2 YYREEE (reference sequence). V lost 3 bases to trimming and J lost 5 bases, with 9 bases between them. The CDR3 length is 13 residues. Here the CDR3 reads CASSWGMDQPQHF. CDR3 sequence (DNA): TGTGCCAGCAGCTGGGGGATGGATCAGCCCCAGCATTTT.

The chain links TRBV19 to TRBJ1-1; D possibly corresponds to TRBD1 (5 bases). Per germline, CDR1 LNHDA and CDR2 SQIVND (reference sequence). The length of the CDR3 is 12 residues. The germline V and J ends were trimmed by 8 bases and 9 bases, with 16 bases remaining between them. The chain's CDR3 is CASGLGEGKAFF. CDR3 coding DNA: TGTGCCAGTGGGCTAGGGGAGGGAAAAGCTTTCTTT.

The CDR3 nucleotides are TGTGCCAGCAGCTTACAGGGGGAACTAAGTGAAAAACTGTTTTTT. It specifies CASSLQGELSEKLFF. The chain combines TRBV9 with TRBJ1-4, with 8 bases fitting TRBD1. The trim removed 4 bases at V and 7 bases at J, leaving 9 bases unmatched. Germline V gives CDR1 SGDLS, CDR2 YYNGEE. The CDR3 loop spans 15 amino acids.

This sequence joins TRBV9 and TRBJ1-4, with 7 bases identical to TRBD1. The CDR3 sequence is 16 residues long. V shed 3 bases and J 5 bases; nucleotides not matched to a gene: 10. Germline assignment: CDR1 SGDLS and CDR2 YYNGEE. The DNA for the CDR3 is TGTGCCAGCAGCGGCCAGGGGGGGAAAGAGAATGAAAAACTGTTTTTT. This sequence encodes CASSGQGGKENEKLFF. The full variable domain, its missing parts supplied by reference TRBV9 and TRBJ1-4, is DSGVTQTPKHLITATGQRVTLRCSPRSGDLSVYWYQQSLDQGLQFLIQYYNGEERAKGNILERFSAQQFPDLHSELNLSSLELGDSALYFCASSGQGGKENEKLFFGSGTQLSVL.

The chain is built from TRBV6-5 and TRBJ2-7, with 7 bases lining up with TRBD2. This CDR3 spans 15 amino acids. The ends lost 5 bases at V and 0 bases at J; junction bases unmatched: 7. Germline V CDR1 and CDR2: MNHEY, SVGAGI. The CDR3 region has the DNA TGTGCCAGCAGTGTCAGCGGGGTTAGCTCCTACGAGCAGTACTTC. It specifies CASSVSGVSSYEQYF.

This clone came up a few times. The rearrangement uses TRBV18 and TRBJ2-7; unclear D gene. V lost 3 bases, J lost 2 bases, and 8 bases lay in between. CDR1 and CDR2 from the germline V gene are KGHSH and LQKENI. The CDR3 totals 13 residues. The CDR3, as DNA: TGTGCCAGCTCACCGGGTCCGGCCTACGAGCAGTACTTC. This codes for CASSPGPAYEQYF.

This chain links TRBV30 with TRBJ2-7; no reliable D call. The V and J ends lost 4 bases and 7 bases respectively, with 11 bases between them. The CDR3 totals 11 residues. Germline CDR1 and CDR2: GTSNPN and SVGIG (reference sequence). CDR3 nucleotides: TGTGCCTGGAAAGGTGGAAGGGAGCAGTACTTC. The encoded protein is CAWKGGREQYF.

This chain links TRBV7-9 with TRBJ1-4; TRBD1 is a possible D gene (5 bases). Germline CDR1 and CDR2: SEHNR and FQNEAQ (reference sequence). Trimming removed 0 bases from V and 8 bases from J, with 7 bases in between. The CDR3 runs to 13 residues. CDR3 residues: CASSLAQGEKLFF. DNA for the CDR3: TGTGCCAGCAGCTTAGCTCAGGGCGAAAAACTGTTTTTT.

The chain combines TRBV13 with TRBJ2-3, with unresolved D. This CDR3 comprises 16 residues. The germline V gene encodes CDR1 PRHDT and CDR2 FYEKMQ (reference sequence). V lost 0 bases and J lost 0, with 10 bases in between. CDR3 coding DNA: TGTGCCAGCAGCTTAGGCCGAGACTTTAGCACAGATACGCAGTATTTT. This gives the protein CASSLGRDFSTDTQYF.

This chain joins TRBV27 and TRBJ1-1; D not certain. Germline CDR1 MNHEY, CDR2 SMNVEV (reference sequence). V was trimmed by 3 bases and J by 4 bases, leaving 15 bases between them. This CDR3 has 15 amino acids. The CDR3 DNA reads TGTGCCAGCAGTTTTGGGAAGGGTATGGGCACTGAAGCTTTCTTT. Translation: CASSFGKGMGTEAFF.

This rearrangement joins TRBV6-5 to TRBJ2-5; 14 positions agree with TRBD2. This CDR3 is 15 amino acids long. From germline, CDR1 is MNHEY and CDR2 SVGAGI. V shed 6 bases, J shed 5 bases, and the junction held 5 bases outside the gene matches. The CDR3 here is CASSAGTSGSETQYF. The CDR3 coding sequence is TGTGCCAGCAGCGCCGGGACTAGCGGGAGTGAGACCCAGTACTTC.

The chain links TRBV5-1 to TRBJ2-7; D remains ambiguous. Germline CDR1 is SGHRS and CDR2 is YFSETQ. The CDR3 covers 12 residues. Trimming pared 4 bases from V and 1 base from J, leaving 6 bases between. The CDR3 nucleotides are TGCGCCAGCAGCCCAGGTTCCTACGAGCAGTACTTC. It codes for CASSPGSYEQYF. Together with reference TRBV5-1 and TRBJ2-7, the CDR3 gives the full variable domain: KAGVTQTPRYLIKTRGQQVTLSCSPISGHRSVSWYQQTPGQGLQFLFEYFSETQRNKGNFPGRFSGRQFSNSRSEMNVSTLELGDSALYLCASSPGSYEQYFGPGTRLTVT.

The chain recombines TRBV4-1 with TRBJ2-1; 8 bases match TRBD2. In germline, CDR1 is MGHRA, CDR2 YSYEKL. The CDR3 totals 17 residues. The V segment lost 4 bases and the J segment 5 bases; nucleotides outside the gene matches: 13. This CDR3 reads CASSPSRSLAANNEQFF. In nucleotides, the CDR3 is TGCGCCAGCAGCCCTTCAAGGTCACTAGCGGCCAACAATGAGCAGTTCTTC.

The chain combines TRBV28 with TRBJ2-7, with 10 bases aligning to TRBD1. Germline V gene sequence: CDR1 MDHEN, CDR2 SYDVKM. The CDR3 has 18 residues. The trim removed 3 bases at V and 3 bases at J, leaving 14 bases unmatched. Here the CDR3 reads CASSFRGQGPGVDYEQYF. The CDR3 DNA reads as TGTGCCAGCAGTTTTAGGGGACAGGGGCCCGGGGTGGACTACGAGCAGTACTTC.

The gene calls are TRBV7-2 and TRBJ2-1, with 16 bases matching TRBD2. The V segment lost 5 bases and the J segment 7 bases; nucleotides outside the gene matches: 11. This CDR3 is 18 amino acids long. CDR1 SGHTA and CDR2 FQGNSA come from the germline V gene. CDR3 coding DNA: TGTGCCAGCAGCCGGGACAGGGGGACTAGCGGGAGGGTTAATGAGCAGTTCTTC. Translated: CASSRDRGTSGRVNEQFF.

This chain uses TRBV28 with TRBJ1-2, with D hard to call. Trimming stripped 5 bases from V and 4 bases from J, with 23 bases between. Germline CDR1 is MDHEN and CDR2 is SYDVKM. The CDR3 covers 17 residues. CDR3 sequence reads: CASSPRETNGLFYGYTF. In DNA form, the CDR3 reads TGTGCCAGCAGTCCACGTGAGACGAATGGGCTTTTCTATGGCTACACCTTC.

The chain recombines TRBV5-4 with TRBJ1-2, with D possibly matching TRBD1 (6 bases). V lost 4 bases and J lost 6, with 19 bases in between. The CDR3 totals 15 residues. Germline V gives CDR1 SGHNT, CDR2 YYREEE (reference sequence). The CDR3 region is CASSPEISGVDGYTF. CDR3 DNA: TGTGCCAGCAGCCCGGAAATCTCAGGGGTGGATGGCTACACCTTC.

V and J are TRBV27 and TRBJ2-7; D is perhaps TRBD2 (5 bases). Between the trimmed V and J ends, which lost 6 bases and 0 bases, there was a span of 6 bases. The CDR3 totals 12 residues. The germline V gene has CDR1 MNHEY and CDR2 SMNVEV (reference sequence). The DNA of the CDR3 is TGTGCCAGCAGGGACTTCTCCTACGAGCAGTACTTC. Translated, it gives CASRDFSYEQYF.

The chain has TRBV5-6 and TRBJ1-5, with D hard to call. Germline V gives CDR1 SGHDT, CDR2 YYEEEE. The V and J ends lost 3 bases and 0 bases respectively, with 13 bases between them. The CDR3 sequence is 16 residues long. The CDR3 DNA follows: TGTGCCAGCAGCTCTTGGGTGGGATATAGCAATCAGCCCCAGCATTTT. Translating gives CASSSWVGYSNQPQHF.

V usage is TRBV19 and J usage is TRBJ1-2; a possible D gene is TRBD1 (5 bases). Germline V gene lookup returns CDR1 LNHDA and CDR2 SQIVND (reference sequence). Trimming pared 7 bases from V and 2 bases from J, leaving 8 bases between. This CDR3 contains 12 residues. The chain's CDR3 is CASNEGNYGYTF. CDR3 DNA sequence: TGTGCCAGTAATGAGGGGAACTATGGCTACACCTTC.

The chain carries TRBV9 and TRBJ2-2, with 11 bases that match TRBD2. In germline, CDR1 is SGDLS, CDR2 YYNGEE. Losses at the gene ends were 4 bases for V and 4 bases for J; bases not matched to a gene: 9. The CDR3 covers 17 residues. The CDR3 nucleotides are TGTGCCAGCAGCATCACTAGCGGGAGTACTCGCACCGGGGAGCTGTTTTTT. Its protein is CASSITSGSTRTGELFF.

The J gene is TRBJ1-1, the V gene TRBV9; tentative D call: TRBD1 (5 bases). The V end lost 0 bases, the J end lost 3 bases, and 6 bases lay between the germline ends. CDR3 length: 13 amino acids. From germline, CDR1 is SGDLS and CDR2 YYNGEE. CDR3 amino acids: CASSVGGYTEAFF. The CDR3 DNA is TGTGCCAGCAGCGTAGGGGGGTACACTGAAGCTTTCTTT. Looking up the rest from reference TRBV9 and TRBJ1-1 gives the full variable domain: DSGVTQTPKHLITATGQRVTLRCSPRSGDLSVYWYQQSLDQGLQFLIQYYNGEERAKGNILERFSAQQFPDLHSELNLSSLELGDSALYFCASSVGGYTEAFFGQGTRLTVV.

The chain recombines TRBV5-1 with TRBJ1-3; a weak D match, TRBD1 (5 bases). The germline V gene encodes CDR1 SGHRS and CDR2 YFSETQ. V lost 2 bases and J 1 base, leaving 10 bases between the germline ends. The CDR3 totals 15 residues. CDR3 loop: CASSFTGNSGNTIYF. The DNA of the CDR3 is TGCGCCAGCAGCTTTACAGGCAATTCTGGAAACACCATATATTTT.